This entry concerns a single T cell receptor beta chain. This clone is medium-sized (0.01 to 0.1%) in terms of sample share. Its antigen is unknown. No base-level quality is on record; no much larger clone is a single base apart. Library construction relied on the immunoSEQ multiplex PCR assay. RNA was extracted from all samples and reverse transcribed into cDNA as template for TCR sequencing. SuperScript III was used to make first-strand cDNA, primed with a 2:1 mix of oligo-dT and random hexamers. A synthetic immune receptor repertoire was used to assess amplification bias, and residual bias was removed computationally. As for the authors' bioinformatics: Raw reads were preprocessed to remove errors, and CDR3 was defined according to IMGT conventions as the region from the conserved cysteine to phenylalanine. Clonality was computed as 1 minus the Shannon entropy, with the entropy normalized by log2 of the number of productive unique TCRs. CD4 or CD8 identity of scalp clones was inferred by cross-referencing scalp TCRbeta sequences with sorted blood CD4 and CD8 repertoires. TCRdb obtained this table from immuneACCESS and retained in-frame rearrangements with V and J assigned. These tables miss some clones; where compared with another copy, unresolved V genes account for less than half of the shortfall, and the remainder is unexplained. D and trimming come from the DNA, and the V and J calls and clone size come from that table. For this sample there are some 22,000 clones; 40% to 65% appear just once. The biggest ten clones account for 31% of the sample.

The sample is drawn from a study of CD8+ T cells in alopecia areata (dated by TCRdb to the late 2010s). About the study as a whole: The study used high-throughput TCRbeta sequencing to examine T cell clonal expansion in alopecia areata, in both the C3H/HeJ mouse model and human patients. In humans, TCRbeta sequencing was performed on scalp tissue and on sorted CD4+ and CD8+ peripheral blood T cells from healthy controls and from patients with patchy or totalis/universalis alopecia areata. Scalp clonality was compared among normal scalp (n=4), patchy alopecia areata scalp (n=8), and alopecia totalis/universalis scalp (n=8). RNA came from the PAXgene miRNA kit for fixed scalp, the miRNeasy kit for PBMCs, and the RNeasy kit for mouse skin. TCRbeta CDR3 regions were amplified by immunoSEQ multiplex PCR using 35 Vbeta forward and 13 Jbeta reverse primers. Study-wide conclusions, independent of this receptor: Resident alphabeta T cells in normal human skin are also sequenced, complicating scalp TCR repertoire analysis, unlike mouse skin dominated by gammadelta T cells. TCR sequences shared between patients were less clear than in mice, possibly partly because of HLA diversity in the patient population. Compared with normal scalp, lesional scalp, particularly in alopecia totalis/universalis, had higher clonality and more expanded CD8+ clones, which suggests antigenic drive.

Lesional scalp punch biopsies and peripheral blood were collected from alopecia areata patients. PBMCs were isolated by density centrifugation and stained for CD3, CD4 and CD8, and CD4+ and CD8+ T cells were sorted on a FACSAria. Untreated alopecia areata patients were recruited as part of a multicenter biomarker study. In 5 or 6 patients from the biomarker study, blood CD8+ T cells were sorted further into NKG2D-low and NKG2D-high fractions. CDR3 length: 13 amino acids, cysteine to phenylalanine. The kept DNA is CDR3 alone, 39 bases in frame from the first base. According to the germline V gene, CDR1 reads MDHEN and CDR2 reads SYDVKM. V sheds 6 bases and J sheds 3 bases, leaving 12 bases between their ends.

This TCR came from a human donor with alopecia areata. The V gene is TRBV28 and the J gene is TRBJ2-7; TRBD1 is a possible D gene, resting on 5 matching bases. The sequenced sample consisted of NKG2D-high CD8+ T cells sorted from blood. The cell subset or site label on this specimen signifies: sorted CD8+ NKG2D-high blood T cells. The bases read TGTGCCAGCAGCTACTATGACAGCTACGAGCAGTACTTC. Its translation is CASSYYDSYEQYF.